This T cell receptor beta chain was obtained from a study of cytomegalovirus exposure and HLA in healthy donors. Whole-study context: In a previous analysis, more than 90 million unique TCR beta sequences were found from some 180 million T cells.

Donors showed nominal health when sampled, although they likely had unrecorded immune exposures. Note on this clone: Its antigen remains unidentified.

General study points: Cytomegalovirus status, reportedly, was diagnosed with high specificity and sensitivity by the classifier. A later analysis linked a missense DCLRE1C variant to TCR beta V- and J-gene trimming.

The V segment lost 3 bases and the J segment 5 bases; nucleotides outside the gene matches: 3. CDR1 and CDR2 (germline): SGHAT, FQNNGV. The CDR3 contains 13 residues. 60 Vbeta and 13 Jbeta primers were used in PCR. Using immunoSEQ multiplex PCR, the repertoire was profiled, and TCRdb retains in-frame clones only, with some absent. The sample lists some 160,000 clones; around 86% were seen once. The sequencing sample was made of PBMCs. The chain has TRBV11-2 and TRBJ1-1, with 7 positions matching TRBD1. This receptor was obtained from a male donor in good health and CMV-seronegative. CDR3 in amino acids: CASSFQGGTEAFF. In DNA form, the CDR3 reads TGTGCCAGCAGCTTTCAGGGGGGAACTGAAGCTTTCTTT.